Listed below are T cell receptor beta chains from one sample, sequenced in a study of blood T cell repertoires in COVID-19. The method was immunoSEQ multiplex PCR; TCRdb's version includes in-frame clones alone and lacks a portion of them. The top ten hold 1.2% of the sample, which has more than 300,000 clones, around 90% seen once. Material for sequencing was PBMCs or T cells enriched from blood (not recorded which). All receptors come from a woman aged 18-29 years who had recovered from COVID-19. CDR3s include the opening cysteine and the closing phenylalanine or tryptophan. D genes are given only for firm matches. Not every row has a clone size; where given, it reads once, few, many or a size class.

D	V	J	size	CDR3	DNA
NA	TRBV6-6	TRBJ1-1	NA	CASSYMRNGTEAFF	TGTGCCAGCAGTTACATGAGAAACGGCACTGAAGCTTTCTTT
NA	TRBV19	TRBJ1-4	NA	CASQDEKLFF	TGTGCGAGTCAGGATGAAAAACTGTTTTTT
NA	TRBV9	TRBJ1-4	NA	CASSSRGANEKLFF	TGTGCCAGCAGCTCACGGGGGGCTAATGAAAAACTGTTTTTT
TRBD1	TRBV27	TRBJ2-1	NA	CASREGQGAYNEQFF	TGTGCCAGCAGAGAGGGACAGGGGGCCTACAATGAGCAGTTCTTC
TRBD2	TRBV28	TRBJ2-1	once	CASSRMTSGGPSYNEQFF	TGTGCCAGCAGCCGTATGACTAGCGGGGGGCCAAGCTACAATGAGCAGTTCTTC
NA	TRBV10-3	TRBJ2-1	NA	CAISEQVYNEQFF	TGTGCCATCAGTGAACAGGTTTACAATGAGCAGTTCTTC
NA	TRBV19	TRBJ1-6	NA	CASSIGDYSPLHF	TGTGCCAGTAGTATAGGGGACTACTCACCCCTCCACTTT
TRBD2	TRBV19	TRBJ2-3	once	CASRLAGLDTQYF	TGTGCCAGCAGACTAGCGGGGTTAGATACGCAGTATTTT
NA	TRBV5-4	TRBJ2-1	NA	CASSLVPTNNEQFF	TGTGCCAGCAGCTTGGTACCTACCAACAATGAGCAGTTCTTC
TRBD2	TRBV30	TRBJ2-3	NA	CAWSVGIAGGLNTQYF	TGTGCCTGGAGTGTAGGAATAGCGGGGGGGCTTAATACGCAGTATTTT
TRBD1	TRBV27	TRBJ1-1	NA	CASFTYEGGYSEAFF	TGTGCCAGCTTTACTTACGAAGGGGGCTATTCTGAAGCTTTCTTT
TRBD1	TRBV6-6	TRBJ2-3	NA	CASSRRTGPLGDTQYF	TGTGCCAGCAGCCGCCGGACAGGGCCGCTGGGAGATACGCAGTATTTT
NA	TRBV28	TRBJ1-5	NA	CASSLGRGYSNQPQHF	TGTGCCAGCAGTTTAGGCAGGGGCTATAGCAATCAGCCCCAGCATTTT
NA	TRBV15	TRBJ1-5	NA	CATSRDLFVAHNQPQHF	TGTGCCACCAGCAGAGATCTTTTCGTAGCCCACAATCAGCCCCAGCATTTT
TRBD1	TRBV6-5	TRBJ1-6	NA	CASRADRASPLHF	TGTGCCAGCAGGGCCGACAGGGCCTCACCCCTCCACTTT
NA	TRBV7-2	TRBJ1-1	NA	CASSLLFEAFF	TGTGCCAGCAGCCTGCTATTCGAAGCTTTCTTT
NA	TRBV4-3	TRBJ1-2	NA	CASSQEVLRAVYSPNYGYTF	TGCGCCAGCAGCCAAGAAGTGCTTAGAGCTGTGTACTCACCTAACTATGGCTACACCTTC
TRBD1	TRBV7-9	TRBJ2-7	NA	CASRGLSTGGTYEQYF	TGTGCCAGCAGAGGGCTTTCGACAGGGGGCACCTACGAGCAGTACTTC
NA	TRBV6-5	TRBJ1-1	NA	CASSLQGRTEAFF	TGTGCCAGCAGCCTACAGGGTAGGACTGAAGCTTTCTTT
NA	TRBV15	TRBJ1-5	NA	CATSWGLGSNQPQHF	TGTGCCACCAGCTGGGGACTGGGGAGCAATCAGCCCCAGCATTTT
NA	TRBV28	TRBJ2-7	NA	CASGEGFFYEQYF	TGTGCCAGCGGCGAGGGTTTTTTCTACGAGCAGTACTTC
NA	TRBV6-5	TRBJ2-3	once	CASTLGAGADTQYF	TGTGCCAGCACCTTGGGGGCAGGGGCAGATACGCAGTATTTT
NA	TRBV7-9	TRBJ1-5	NA	CASSSDGGSNQPQHF	TGTGCCAGCAGCTCCGACGGGGGTTCCAATCAGCCCCAGCATTTT
NA	TRBV5-6	TRBJ2-1	NA	CASSLLQGYNEQFF	TGTGCCAGCAGCCTCCTCCAGGGTTACAATGAGCAGTTCTTC
NA	TRBV5-6	TRBJ1-2	NA	CASSFSVYGYTF	TGTGCCAGCAGCTTTTCTGTTTATGGCTACACCTTC
TRBD1	TRBV5-1	TRBJ2-5	NA	CASRMQGAEETQYF	TGCGCCAGCAGAATGCAGGGGGCGGAGGAGACCCAGTACTTC
NA	TRBV6-5	TRBJ2-7	NA	CASSPKPGEQYF	TGTGCCAGCAGCCCCAAACCAGGCGAGCAGTACTTC
NA	TRBV7-8	TRBJ1-5	NA	CASSLYPVSNQPQHF	TGTGCCAGCAGCTTATACCCAGTTTCCAATCAGCCCCAGCATTTT
NA	TRBV29-1	TRBJ1-4	NA	CSVAEGSGLNEKLFF	TGCAGCGTTGCGGAGGGGTCAGGGCTAAATGAAAAACTGTTTTTT
NA	TRBV2	TRBJ1-2	NA	CASSEAGAFYGYTF	TGTGCCAGCAGTGAGGCAGGTGCGTTCTATGGCTACACCTTC
NA	TRBV29-1	TRBJ1-1	NA	CSVEVSNTEAFF	TGCAGCGTTGAAGTTTCAAACACTGAAGCTTTCTTT
TRBD1	TRBV10-3	TRBJ1-6	NA	CAISFGTAMDNSPLHF	TGTGCCATCAGCTTCGGGACAGCTATGGATAATTCACCCCTCCACTTT
TRBD1	TRBV10-1	TRBJ1-1	NA	CASSGGDRNTEAFF	TGCGCCAGCAGTGGAGGGGACAGGAACACTGAAGCTTTCTTT
NA	TRBV7-5	TRBJ1-4	NA	CARSLVRRATGKNEKLFF	TGTGCCAGAAGCTTAGTAAGGAGGGCGACAGGGAAGAATGAAAAACTGTTTTTT
NA	TRBV29-1	TRBJ1-1	NA	CSVEIRGTEAFF	TGCAGCGTTGAGATCAGGGGCACTGAAGCTTTCTTT
NA	TRBV5-5	TRBJ1-3	NA	CASSLGGTGSGNTIYF	TGTGCCAGCAGCTTGGGAGGAACAGGGTCTGGAAACACCATATATTTT
NA	TRBV3-1/TRBV3-2	TRBJ1-5	NA	CASSPRQARKNQPQHF	TGTGCCAGCAGCCCCCGACAGGCGCGGAAGAATCAGCCCCAGCATTTT
NA	TRBV10-3	TRBJ2-3	NA	CATLYTDTQYF	TGTGCCACCCTGTACACAGATACGCAGTATTTT
NA	TRBV18	TRBJ2-1	NA	CASSPPLQGLGAGRKEQFF	TGTGCCAGCTCACCACCGTTGCAGGGGCTAGGGGCGGGTCGAAAGGAGCAGTTCTTC
NA	TRBV5-1	TRBJ1-4	NA	CASSHGTATNEKLFF	TGCGCCAGCAGCCACGGTACAGCAACTAATGAAAAACTGTTTTTT
NA	TRBV4-1	TRBJ1-6	NA	CASSQVGALWGSYNSPLHF	TGCGCCAGCAGCCAAGTTGGGGCCCTATGGGGCTCCTATAATTCACCCCTCCACTTT
NA	TRBV11-3	TRBJ2-5	NA	CASSPGGAQETQYF	TGTGCCAGCAGCCCTGGGGGGGCACAAGAGACCCAGTACTTC
TRBD1	TRBV10-3	TRBJ1-4	NA	CASRDRGNEKLFF	TGTGCCTCCCGGGACAGGGGGAATGAAAAACTGTTTTTT
TRBD2	TRBV7-8	TRBJ2-1	once	CASSLSTSGGPLNEQFF	TGTGCCAGCAGCTTAAGCACTAGCGGGGGACCCCTCAATGAGCAGTTCTTC
TRBD1	TRBV6-6	TRBJ2-7	NA	CASSNRDRGLYEQYF	TGTGCCAGCAGCAACCGGGACAGGGGGCTCTACGAGCAGTACTTC
NA	TRBV9	TRBJ1-2	NA	CASSPTDSHDYGYTF	TGTGCCAGCAGCCCGACGGACAGCCACGACTATGGCTACACCTTC
TRBD2	TRBV18	TRBJ2-5	NA	CASSPPGMTSSSETQYF	TGTGCCAGCTCACCACCGGGGATGACTAGCTCCTCGGAGACCCAGTACTTC
TRBD1	TRBV9	TRBJ2-7	NA	CASSNPGQGRNEQYF	TGTGCCAGCAGCAATCCGGGACAGGGACGTAACGAGCAGTACTTC